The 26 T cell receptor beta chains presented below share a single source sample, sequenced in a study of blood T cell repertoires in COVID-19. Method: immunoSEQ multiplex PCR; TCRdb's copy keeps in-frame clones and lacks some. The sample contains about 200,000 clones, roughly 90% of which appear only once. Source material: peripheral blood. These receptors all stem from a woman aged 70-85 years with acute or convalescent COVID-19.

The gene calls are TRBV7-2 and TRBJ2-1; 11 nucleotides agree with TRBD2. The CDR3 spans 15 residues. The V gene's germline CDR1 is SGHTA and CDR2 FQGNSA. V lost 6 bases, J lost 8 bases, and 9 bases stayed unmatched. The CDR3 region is CASRVAGGPVYEQFF. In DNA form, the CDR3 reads TGTGCCAGCAGGGTAGCGGGAGGGCCCGTCTATGAGCAGTTCTTC.

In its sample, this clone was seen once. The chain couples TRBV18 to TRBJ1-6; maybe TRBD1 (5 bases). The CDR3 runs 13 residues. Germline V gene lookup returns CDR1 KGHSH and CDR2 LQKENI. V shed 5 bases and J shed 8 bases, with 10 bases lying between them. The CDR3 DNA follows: TGTGCCAGCTCAACTCAGGGTTATTCACCCCTCCACTTT. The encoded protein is CASSTQGYSPLHF.

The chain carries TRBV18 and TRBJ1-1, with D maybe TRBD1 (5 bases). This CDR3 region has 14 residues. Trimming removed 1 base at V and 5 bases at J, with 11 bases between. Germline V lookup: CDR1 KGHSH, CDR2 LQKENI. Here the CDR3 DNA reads TGTGCCAGCTCACCACAGGGGAGGGAGACTGAAGCTTTCTTT. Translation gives CASSPQGRETEAFF.

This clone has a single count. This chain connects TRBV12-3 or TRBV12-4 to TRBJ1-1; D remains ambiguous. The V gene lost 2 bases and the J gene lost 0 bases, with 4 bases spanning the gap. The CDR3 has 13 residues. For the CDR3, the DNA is TGTGCCAGCAGTTTATTAGTGAACACTGAAGCTTTCTTT. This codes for CASSLLVNTEAFF.

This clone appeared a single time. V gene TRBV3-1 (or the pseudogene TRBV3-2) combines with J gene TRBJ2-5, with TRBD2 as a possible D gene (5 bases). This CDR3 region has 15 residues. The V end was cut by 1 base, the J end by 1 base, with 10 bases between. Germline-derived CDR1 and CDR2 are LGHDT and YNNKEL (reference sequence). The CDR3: CASSQAGILQETQYF. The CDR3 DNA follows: TGTGCCAGCAGCCAAGCCGGGATCCTCCAAGAGACCCAGTACTTC.

The CDR3 sequence is CASSGTEGNQPQHF. The CDR3 DNA reads TGTGCCAGCAGCGGGACTGAGGGCAATCAGCCCCAGCATTTT. This sequence joins TRBV2 and TRBJ1-5; TRBD1 is a possible D gene (5 bases). The CDR3 runs to 14 residues. The germline CDR1 and CDR2 sequences are SNHLY and FYNNEI. Trimming removed 6 bases from V and 2 bases from J, with 11 bases in between.

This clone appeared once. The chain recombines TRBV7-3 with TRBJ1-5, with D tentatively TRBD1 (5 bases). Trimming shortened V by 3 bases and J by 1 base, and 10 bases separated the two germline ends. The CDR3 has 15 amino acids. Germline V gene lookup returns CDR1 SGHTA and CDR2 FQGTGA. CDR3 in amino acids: CASSLIGGSNQPQHF. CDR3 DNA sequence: TGTGCCAGCAGCTTGATCGGGGGAAGCAATCAGCCCCAGCATTTT.

The CDR3 sequence is CASSGGQGPMIEQFF. For the CDR3, the DNA is TGTGCCAGCAGCGGGGGACAGGGTCCTATGATTGAGCAGTTCTTC. This chain connects TRBV2 to TRBJ2-1, with TRBD1 matching over 9 bases. CDR1 and CDR2 (germline): SNHLY, FYNNEI. CDR3 size: 15 residues. Trimming removed 6 bases from V and 9 bases from J; junction bases left unmatched: 12. Supplemented by reference TRBV2 and TRBJ2-1, the full variable domain reads EPEVTQTPSHQVTQMGQEVILRCVPISNHLYFYWYRQILGQKVEFLVSFYNNEISEKSEIFDDQFSVERPDGSNFTLKIRSTKLEDSAMYFCASSGGQGPMIEQFFGPGTRLTVL.

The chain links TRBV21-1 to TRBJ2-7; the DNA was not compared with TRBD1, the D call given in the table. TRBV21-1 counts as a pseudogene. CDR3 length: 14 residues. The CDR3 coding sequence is TGTGCCAGCAGCCGCTCCGGGACAGCCTGCGAGCAGTACTTC. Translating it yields CASSRSGTACEQYF.

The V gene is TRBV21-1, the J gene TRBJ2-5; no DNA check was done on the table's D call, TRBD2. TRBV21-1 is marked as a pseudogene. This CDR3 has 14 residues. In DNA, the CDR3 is TGTGCCAGCAGCAAACCATCGAGGGAAGAGACCCAGTACTTC. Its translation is CASSKPSREETQYF.

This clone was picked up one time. The CDR3 DNA reads as TGTGCCAGCAGCATCAGGACCGGCGAGGGGGCCAACACTGAAGCTTTCTTT. Its translation: CASSIRTGEGANTEAFF. The V and J genes are TRBV4-2 and TRBJ1-1; 7 nucleotides agree with TRBD1. J gave up 2 bases and V 5 bases, and 14 bases lay outside the gene matches. Germline lookup yields CDR1 LGHNA and CDR2 YNFKEQ. This CDR3 has 17 residues.

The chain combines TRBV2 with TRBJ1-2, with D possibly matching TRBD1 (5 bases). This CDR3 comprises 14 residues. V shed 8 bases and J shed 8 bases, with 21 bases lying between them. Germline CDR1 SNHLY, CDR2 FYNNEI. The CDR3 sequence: CASEVPVSGIGYTF. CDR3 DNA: TGTGCCAGCGAGGTTCCTGTATCAGGGATCGGCTACACCTTC.

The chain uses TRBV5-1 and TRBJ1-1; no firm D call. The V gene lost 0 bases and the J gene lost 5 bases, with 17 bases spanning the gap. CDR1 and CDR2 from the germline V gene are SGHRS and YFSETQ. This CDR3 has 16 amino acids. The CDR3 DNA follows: TGCGCCAGCAGCTTGGGAGGGAAGGGCCTTGGTACTGAAGCTTTCTTT. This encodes CASSLGGKGLGTEAFF.

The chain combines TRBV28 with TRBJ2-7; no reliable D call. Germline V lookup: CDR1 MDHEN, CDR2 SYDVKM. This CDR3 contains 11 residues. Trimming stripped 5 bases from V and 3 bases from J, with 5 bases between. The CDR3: CASSVRYEQYF. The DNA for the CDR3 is TGTGCCAGCAGTGTGCGCTACGAGCAGTACTTC.

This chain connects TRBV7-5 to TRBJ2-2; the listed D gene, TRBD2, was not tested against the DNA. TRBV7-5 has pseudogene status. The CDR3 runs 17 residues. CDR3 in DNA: TGTGTCAGAAGCGTCCCCACGGCTAGCTTGAACACCGGGGAGCTGTTTTTT. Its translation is CVRSVPTASLNTGELFF.

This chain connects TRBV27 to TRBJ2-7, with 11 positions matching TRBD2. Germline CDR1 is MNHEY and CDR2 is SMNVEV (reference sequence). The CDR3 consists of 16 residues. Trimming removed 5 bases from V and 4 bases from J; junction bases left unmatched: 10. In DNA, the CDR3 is TGTGCCAGCAGTCCTCTGGCGGGACTAGCGGTTTACGAGCAGTACTTC. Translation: CASSPLAGLAVYEQYF.

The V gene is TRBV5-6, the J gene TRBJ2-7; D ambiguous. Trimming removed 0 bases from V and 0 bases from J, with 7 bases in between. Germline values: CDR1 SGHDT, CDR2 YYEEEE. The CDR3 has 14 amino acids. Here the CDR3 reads CASSLVHHSYEQYF. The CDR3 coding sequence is TGTGCCAGCAGCTTGGTACATCACTCCTACGAGCAGTACTTC.

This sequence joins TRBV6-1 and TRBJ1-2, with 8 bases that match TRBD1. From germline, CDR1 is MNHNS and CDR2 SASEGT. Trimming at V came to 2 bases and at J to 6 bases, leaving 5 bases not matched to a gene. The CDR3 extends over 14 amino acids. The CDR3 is CASSERATGDGYTF. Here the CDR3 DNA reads TGTGCCAGCAGTGAAAGGGCGACAGGGGATGGCTACACCTTC.

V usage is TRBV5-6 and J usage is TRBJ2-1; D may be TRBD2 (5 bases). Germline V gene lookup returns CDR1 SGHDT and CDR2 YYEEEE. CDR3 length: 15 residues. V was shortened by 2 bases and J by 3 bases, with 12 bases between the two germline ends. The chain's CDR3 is CASSFPGIFYNEQFF. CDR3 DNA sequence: TGTGCCAGCAGCTTTCCGGGGATATTCTACAATGAGCAGTTCTTC.

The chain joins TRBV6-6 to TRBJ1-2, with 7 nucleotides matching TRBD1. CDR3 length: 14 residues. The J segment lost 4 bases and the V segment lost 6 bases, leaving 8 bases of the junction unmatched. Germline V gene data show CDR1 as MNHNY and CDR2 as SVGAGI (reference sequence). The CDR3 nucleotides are TGTGCCAGCAGACCAGACAGGGCCTCCTATGGCTACACCTTC. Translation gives CASRPDRASYGYTF.

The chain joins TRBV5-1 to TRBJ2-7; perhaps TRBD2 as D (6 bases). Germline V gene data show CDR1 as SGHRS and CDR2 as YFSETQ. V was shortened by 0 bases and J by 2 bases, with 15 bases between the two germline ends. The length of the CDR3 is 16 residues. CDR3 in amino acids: CASSLASVAVTYEQYF. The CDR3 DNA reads TGCGCCAGCAGCTTGGCCTCGGTAGCGGTTACCTACGAGCAGTACTTC.

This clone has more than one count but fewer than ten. CDR3 sequence reads: CASSLGQAVGYTF. In DNA form, the CDR3 reads TGTGCCAGCAGCTTAGGTCAGGCAGTCGGCTACACCTTC. The V and J genes are TRBV7-2 and TRBJ1-2; D is uncertain. This CDR3 is built from 13 residues. Trimming left V 1 base short and J 8 bases short, with 11 bases between. Per the germline V gene, CDR1 is SGHTA and CDR2 is FQGNSA.

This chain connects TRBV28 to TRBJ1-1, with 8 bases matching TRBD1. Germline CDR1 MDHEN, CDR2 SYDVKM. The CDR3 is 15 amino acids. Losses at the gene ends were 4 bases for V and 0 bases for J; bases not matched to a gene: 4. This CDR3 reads CASSSQGALNTEAFF. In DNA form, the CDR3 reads TGTGCCAGCAGTTCCCAGGGGGCCTTGAACACTGAAGCTTTCTTT.

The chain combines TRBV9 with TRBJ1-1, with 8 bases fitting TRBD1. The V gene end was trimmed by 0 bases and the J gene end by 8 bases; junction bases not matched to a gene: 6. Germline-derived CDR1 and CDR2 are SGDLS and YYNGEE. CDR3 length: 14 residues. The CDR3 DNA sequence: TGTGCCAGCAGCGTAGAGGGTGGGGACAGGGAAGCTTTCTTT. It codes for CASSVEGGDREAFF.

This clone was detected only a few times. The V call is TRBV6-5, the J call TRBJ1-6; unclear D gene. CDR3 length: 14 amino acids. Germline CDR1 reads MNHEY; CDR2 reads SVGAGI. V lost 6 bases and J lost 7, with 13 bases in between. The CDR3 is CASSDVGWNSPLHF. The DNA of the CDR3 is TGTGCCAGCAGCGACGTGGGCTGGAATTCACCCCTCCACTTT.

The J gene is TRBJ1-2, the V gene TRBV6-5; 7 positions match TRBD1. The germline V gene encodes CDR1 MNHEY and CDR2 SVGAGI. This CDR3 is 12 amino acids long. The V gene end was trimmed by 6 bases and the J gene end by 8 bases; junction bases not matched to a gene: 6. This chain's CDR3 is CASRETGRGYTF. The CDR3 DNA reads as TGTGCCAGCAGAGAGACAGGGAGAGGCTACACCTTC.